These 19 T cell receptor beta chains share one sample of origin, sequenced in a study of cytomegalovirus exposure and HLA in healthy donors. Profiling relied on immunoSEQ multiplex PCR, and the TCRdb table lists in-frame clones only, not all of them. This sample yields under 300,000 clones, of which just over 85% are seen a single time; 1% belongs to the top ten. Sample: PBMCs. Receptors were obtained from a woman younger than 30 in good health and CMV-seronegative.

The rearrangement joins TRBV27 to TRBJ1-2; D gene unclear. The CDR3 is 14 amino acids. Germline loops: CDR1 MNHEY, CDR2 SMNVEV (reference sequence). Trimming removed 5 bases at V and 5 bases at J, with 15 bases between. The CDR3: CASSRGMGTYGYTF. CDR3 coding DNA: TGTGCCAGCAGTCGAGGGATGGGTACTTATGGCTACACCTTC.

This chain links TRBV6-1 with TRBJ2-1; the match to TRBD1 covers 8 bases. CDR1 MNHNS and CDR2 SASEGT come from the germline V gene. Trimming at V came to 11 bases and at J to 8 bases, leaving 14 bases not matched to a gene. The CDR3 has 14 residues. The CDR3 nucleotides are TGTGCCCACGGAGACGGCAGGGGGCTGGATGAGCAGTTCTTC. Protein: CAHGDGRGLDEQFF.

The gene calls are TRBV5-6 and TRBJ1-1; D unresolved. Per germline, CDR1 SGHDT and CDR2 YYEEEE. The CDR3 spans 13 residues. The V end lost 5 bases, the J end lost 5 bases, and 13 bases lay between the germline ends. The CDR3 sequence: CASSLPAVTEAFF. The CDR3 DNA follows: TGTGCCAGCAGTTTGCCGGCGGTGACTGAAGCTTTCTTT.

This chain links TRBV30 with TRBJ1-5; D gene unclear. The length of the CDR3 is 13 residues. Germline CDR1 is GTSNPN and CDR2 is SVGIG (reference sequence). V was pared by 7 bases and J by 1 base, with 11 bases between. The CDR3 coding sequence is TGTGCCTCCTCCGACTGGAGCAATCAGCCCCAGCATTTT. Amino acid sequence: CASSDWSNQPQHF.

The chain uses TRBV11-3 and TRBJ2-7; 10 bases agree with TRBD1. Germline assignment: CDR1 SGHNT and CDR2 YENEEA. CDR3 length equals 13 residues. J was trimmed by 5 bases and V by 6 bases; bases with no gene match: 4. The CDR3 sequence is CASRWTGGNEQYF. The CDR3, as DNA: TGTGCCAGCAGGTGGACAGGGGGAAACGAGCAGTACTTC.

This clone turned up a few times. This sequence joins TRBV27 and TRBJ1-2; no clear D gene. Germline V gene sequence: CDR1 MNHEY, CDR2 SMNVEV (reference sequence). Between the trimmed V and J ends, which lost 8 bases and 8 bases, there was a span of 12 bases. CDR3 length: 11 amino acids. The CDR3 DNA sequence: TGTGCCAGCGGTTCCCAGCGGGGCTACACCTTC. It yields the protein CASGSQRGYTF.

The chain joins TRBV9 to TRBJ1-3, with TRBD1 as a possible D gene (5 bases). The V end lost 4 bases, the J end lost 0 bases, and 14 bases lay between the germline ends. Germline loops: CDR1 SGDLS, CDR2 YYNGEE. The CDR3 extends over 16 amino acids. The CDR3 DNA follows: TGTGCCAGCAGCCCTACCTACAGGACCTCTGGAAACACCATATATTTT. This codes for CASSPTYRTSGNTIYF.

CDR3 residues: CSLSLGTDTQYF. The CDR3 DNA follows: TGCAGCCTCTCACTGGGCACAGATACGCAGTATTTT. This rearrangement joins TRBV29-1 to TRBJ2-3, with D unresolved. With 8 bases removed from V and 1 base from J, the gap between germline ends came to 10 bases. CDR1 SQVTM and CDR2 ANQGSEA come from the germline V gene. The CDR3 is made up of 12 amino acids.

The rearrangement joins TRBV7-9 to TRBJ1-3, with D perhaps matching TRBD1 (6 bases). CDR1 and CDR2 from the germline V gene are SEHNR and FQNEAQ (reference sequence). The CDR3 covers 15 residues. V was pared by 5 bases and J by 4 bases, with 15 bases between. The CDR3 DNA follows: TGTGCCAGCAGCCTTACAGGGCTTTCAGGAAACACCATATATTTT. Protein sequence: CASSLTGLSGNTIYF.

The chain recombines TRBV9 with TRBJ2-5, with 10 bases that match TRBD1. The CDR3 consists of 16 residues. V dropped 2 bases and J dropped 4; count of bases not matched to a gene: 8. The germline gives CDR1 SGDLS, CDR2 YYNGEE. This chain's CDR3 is CASSVTGTGVLETQYF. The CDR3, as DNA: TGTGCCAGCAGCGTCACCGGGACAGGGGTGTTAGAGACCCAGTACTTC.

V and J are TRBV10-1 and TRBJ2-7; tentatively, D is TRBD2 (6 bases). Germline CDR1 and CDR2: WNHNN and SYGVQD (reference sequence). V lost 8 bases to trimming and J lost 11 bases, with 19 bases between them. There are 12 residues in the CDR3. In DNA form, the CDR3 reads TGCGCCAGCGGGCCCGAGGAGCGGGTAAAGTACTTC. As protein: CASGPEERVKYF.

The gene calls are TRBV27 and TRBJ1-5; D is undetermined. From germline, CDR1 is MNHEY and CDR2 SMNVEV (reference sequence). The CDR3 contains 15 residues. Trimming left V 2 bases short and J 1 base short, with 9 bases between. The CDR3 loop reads CASSLAPRSNQPQHF. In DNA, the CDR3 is TGTGCCAGCAGTTTAGCCCCGCGGAGCAATCAGCCCCAGCATTTT.

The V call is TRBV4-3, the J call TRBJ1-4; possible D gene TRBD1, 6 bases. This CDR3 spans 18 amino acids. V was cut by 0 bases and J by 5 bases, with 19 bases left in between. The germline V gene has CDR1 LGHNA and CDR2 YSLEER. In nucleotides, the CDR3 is TGCGCCAGCAGCCAAGAGGGGGGGCTTCTAAATGAAAATGAAAAACTGTTTTTT. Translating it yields CASSQEGGLLNENEKLFF.

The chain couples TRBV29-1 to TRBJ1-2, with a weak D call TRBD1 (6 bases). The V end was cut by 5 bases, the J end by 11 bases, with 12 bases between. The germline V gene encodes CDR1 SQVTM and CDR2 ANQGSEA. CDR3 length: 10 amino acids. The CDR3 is CSVSRTAYTF. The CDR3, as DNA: TGCAGCGTTTCTCGGACAGCATACACCTTC.

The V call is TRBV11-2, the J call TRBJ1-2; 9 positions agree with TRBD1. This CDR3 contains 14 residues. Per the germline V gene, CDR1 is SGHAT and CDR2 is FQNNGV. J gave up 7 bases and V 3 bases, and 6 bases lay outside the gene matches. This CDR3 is CASSFGQGSVGYTF. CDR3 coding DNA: TGTGCCAGCAGCTTCGGACAGGGGAGCGTTGGCTACACCTTC.

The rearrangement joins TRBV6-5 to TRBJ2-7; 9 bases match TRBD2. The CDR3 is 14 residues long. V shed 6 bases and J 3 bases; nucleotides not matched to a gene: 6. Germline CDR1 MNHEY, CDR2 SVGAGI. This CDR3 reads CASSALAGDYEQYF. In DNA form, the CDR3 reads TGTGCCAGCAGCGCATTAGCGGGGGACTACGAGCAGTACTTC.

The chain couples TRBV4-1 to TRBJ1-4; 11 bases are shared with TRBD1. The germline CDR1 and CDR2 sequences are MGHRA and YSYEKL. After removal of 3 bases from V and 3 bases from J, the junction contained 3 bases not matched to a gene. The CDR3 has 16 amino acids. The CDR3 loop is CASSHGTGGANEKLFF. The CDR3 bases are TGCGCCAGCAGCCACGGGACAGGGGGAGCTAATGAAAAACTGTTTTTT.

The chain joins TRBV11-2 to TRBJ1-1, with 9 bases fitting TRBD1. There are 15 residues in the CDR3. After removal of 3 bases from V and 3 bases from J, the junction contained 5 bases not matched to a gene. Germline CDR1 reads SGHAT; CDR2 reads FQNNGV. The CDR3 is CASSFPGQGDTEAFF. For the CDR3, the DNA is TGTGCCAGCAGCTTCCCGGGACAGGGAGACACTGAAGCTTTCTTT.

The CDR3 spells CASSLRGQGNYGYTF. Here the CDR3 DNA reads TGTGCCAGCAGCTTAAGGGGACAGGGGAACTATGGCTACACCTTC. The chain combines TRBV6-5 with TRBJ1-2, with TRBD1 matching over 10 bases. Germline loops: CDR1 MNHEY, CDR2 SVGAGI. This CDR3 is built from 15 residues. Unmatched junction bases numbered 6, after V lost 6 bases and J lost 2 bases.